Many counts were recorded for the clone carrying this TCR beta chain. What it binds is unknown. Trimming stripped 3 bases from V and 9 bases from J, with 11 bases between. The CDR3 is made up of 11 amino acids. Germline V gene lookup returns CDR1 DFQATT and CDR2 SNEGSKA (reference sequence). Patients selected for sequencing had displayed CD8+CD57+ cell expansion by flow cytometry. None of the patients had been given any therapy when their blood was sampled. TCR beta VDJ and CDR3 were profiled, and genomic DNA was the template. TCRdb recomputed calls from the reads with MiXCR, one row per CDR3 protein. The sample lists some 200,000 distinct CDR3 sequences; approximately 50% were seen once. This specimen belongs to a study of CD8+CD57+ T cells in acquired aplastic anemia. Study summary: DNA per sorted CD4+ or CD8+ sample ranged about 0.18 to 30 ug, averaging roughly 3.2 ug.

Study conclusions and caveats: Patients had twenty-nine CD8+ CDR3 sequences in common with controls (the shared set).

V is TRBV20-1 and J is TRBJ1-1; D not resolved. The specimen sequenced was sorted CD4+, CD8+, or CD8+CD57+ T cells (not recorded which) from PBMCs. The TCR originated in a human donor with aplastic anemia. This CDR3 is CSARSKTQAFF. Written as DNA, the CDR3 is TGCAGTGCTAGGTCCAAGACCCAAGCTTTCTTT.